This note documents a single T cell receptor (beta chain) sequence. Original data processing: Estimated nucleated cell counts came from reference gene primer amplification. Sequencing used immunoSEQ multiplex PCR; TCRdb keeps in-frame clones, though not all of them. For V, J and clone size, that table is used; D and trimming come from the DNA. The sample yields under 150,000 clones, about 85% seen once. These data are taken from a study of blood T cell repertoires in COVID-19. Study overall: The cDNA or gDNA used as material had been derived from T cells, B-cell-depleted T cells, or PBMCs.

CDR3 size: 15 residues. Germline lookup yields CDR1 MGHRA and CDR2 YSYEKL. V lost 1 base, J lost 0 bases, and 7 bases lay in between. Sequencing was carried out using peripheral blood. The chain carries TRBV4-1 and TRBJ1-3; D perhaps matches TRBD1 (5 bases). The receptor was derived from a man aged 35 to 55 with acute or convalescent COVID-19. Here the CDR3 reads CASSQVGPSGNTIYF. The CDR3 region has the DNA TGCGCCAGCAGCCAAGTGGGGCCCTCTGGAAACACCATATATTTT.